The next 24 T cell receptor beta chains were all read from a single sample in a study of T cells expressing NK-cell markers (TCRdb year 2020). The receptor library was made with 5' RACE. Sequenced on an Illumina HiSeq 2000. TCRdb reprocessed the raw reads; every CDR3 protein sequence is a single record, and DNA is not supplied. This sample's clone table shows around 550,000 distinct CDR3 sequences. Under 4.5% of the sample lies in the top ten. Specimen: blood T cells: a sorted CD56 or NKG2C T cell subset, CD4+ or CD8+ T cells, or bulk PBMC T cells (not recorded which). These receptors originate from a man aged 18 to 30 in good health. Donor details come from another sample of the same person, matched by shared clones.

The V call is TRBV27, the J call TRBJ2-3; the TCRdb D gene call, TRBD1, has no DNA to confirm it. Germline V gene lookup returns CDR1 MNHEY and CDR2 SMNVEV (reference sequence). The CDR3 runs 14 residues. The CDR3 protein is CASSPLLGQDTQYF.

The chain combines TRBV4-2 with TRBJ2-4; checking the TCRdb D call of TRBD2 is not possible without DNA. Germline CDR1 reads LGHNA; CDR2 reads YNFKEQ. There are 17 residues in the CDR3. CDR3: CASSQDGGLLAKNIQYF.

The J gene is TRBJ2-1, the V gene TRBV20-1; TCRdb designates TRBD1, a call that cannot be tested without DNA. The CDR3 is 14 amino acids. In germline, CDR1 is DFQATT, CDR2 SNEGSKA (reference sequence). CDR3 residues: CSARPSDRIDEQFF.

This sequence joins TRBV19 and TRBJ2-7; checking the TCRdb D call of TRBD1 is not possible without DNA. Germline loops: CDR1 LNHDA, CDR2 SQIVND (reference sequence). This CDR3 spans 15 amino acids. CDR3 region: CASSTLLGQGGEQYF.

This chain connects TRBV2 to TRBJ2-1; the D call of TRBD1 rests on TCRdb alone, since no DNA is present to check it. Germline CDR1 reads SNHLY; CDR2 reads FYNNEI. This CDR3 comprises 16 residues. This CDR3 reads CASTSRRDRGYNEQFF. Drawing the rest from reference TRBV2 and TRBJ2-1, the complete variable domain is EPEVTQTPSHQVTQMGQEVILRCVPISNHLYFYWYRQILGQKVEFLVSFYNNEISEKSEIFDDQFSVERPDGSNFTLKIRSTKLEDSAMYFCASTSRRDRGYNEQFFGPGTRLTVL.

This chain connects TRBV5-4 to TRBJ1-1; checking the TCRdb D call of TRBD1 is not possible without DNA. The germline V gene has CDR1 SGHNT and CDR2 YYREEE (reference sequence). There are 14 residues in the CDR3. The CDR3 sequence: CASSGGTGNTEAFF.

The V and J genes are TRBV19 and TRBJ2-1; lacking DNA, the TRBD1 call made by TCRdb goes unchecked. The CDR3 sequence is 12 residues long. Germline CDR1 and CDR2: LNHDA and SQIVND (reference sequence). The CDR3 loop is CASSMRPGAWFF.

The chain recombines TRBV12-3 or TRBV12-4 with TRBJ2-5; TCRdb selects TRBD1, and the lack of DNA leaves this call unchecked. This CDR3 is built from 12 residues. The CDR3 loop reads CASTDRTTTQYF.

This sequence joins TRBV5-1 and TRBJ2-5; TCRdb proposes TRBD1, but this gene call is untestable without DNA. The CDR3 covers 14 residues. The germline V gene has CDR1 SGHRS and CDR2 YFSETQ. The chain's CDR3 is CASSFLTGPETQYF.

The V call is TRBV5-6, the J call TRBJ2-3. Germline lookup yields CDR1 SGHDT and CDR2 YYEEEE. The CDR3 consists of 15 residues. CDR3 sequence: CASSRRGESTDTQYF.

V is TRBV18 and J is TRBJ2-3; as DNA is missing, the TRBD2 call by TCRdb cannot be tested. Germline V gene data show CDR1 as KGHSH and CDR2 as LQKENI. The CDR3 consists of 15 residues. The CDR3 sequence is CASSPTSGRANTQYF. The whole variable domain, remainder taken from reference TRBV18 and TRBJ2-3, is NAGVMQNPRHLVRRRGQEARLRCSPMKGHSHVYWYRQLPEEGLKFMVYLQKENIIDESGMPKERFSAEFPKEGPSILRIQQVVRGDSAAYFCASSPTSGRANTQYFGPGTRLTVL.

The chain employs TRBV3-1 and TRBJ2-2; no DNA is available, so the TRBD2 call from TCRdb remains unchecked. The CDR3 is 16 residues long. Germline loops: CDR1 LGHDT, CDR2 YNNKEL (reference sequence). CDR3: CASSQVRASNTGELFF.

V is TRBV24-1 and J is TRBJ1-2; TCRdb returns TRBD1, unconfirmable since there is no DNA. Germline V CDR1 and CDR2: KGHDR, SFDVKD. The CDR3 sequence is 12 residues long. The CDR3 spells CATSDPVAGYTF.

The chain joins TRBV12-3 or TRBV12-4 to TRBJ2-1; TCRdb returns TRBD2, unconfirmable since there is no DNA. The CDR3 contains 15 residues. The CDR3 loop is CASSLYLGGHNEQFF.

J is TRBJ1-1 and V is TRBV12-3 or TRBV12-4; TCRdb returns TRBD1, unconfirmable since there is no DNA. The CDR3 extends over 16 amino acids. The CDR3 region is CASSLRGLEYNPEAFF.

The chain uses TRBV25-1 and TRBJ1-1; the D call of TRBD1 rests on TCRdb alone, since no DNA is present to check it. Germline V gene sequence: CDR1 MGHDK, CDR2 SYGVNS. This CDR3 spans 16 amino acids. The CDR3 reads CASSPLRDRRNTEAFF.

The chain is built from TRBV20-1 and TRBJ2-6; the TCRdb D gene call, TRBD1, has no DNA to confirm it. Germline V gene data show CDR1 as DFQATT and CDR2 as SNEGSKA (reference sequence). The CDR3 loop spans 16 amino acids. CDR3 sequence: CSAPGTGVSGANVLTF.

This chain uses TRBV29-1 with TRBJ2-1; TCRdb selects TRBD1, and the lack of DNA leaves this call unchecked. This CDR3 contains 13 residues. From germline, CDR1 is SQVTM and CDR2 ANQGSEA. CDR3 protein: CSVPGTFDNEQFF.

This sequence joins TRBV29-1 and TRBJ1-2; TCRdb outputs TRBD1, but without DNA this stays unchecked. Germline lookup yields CDR1 SQVTM and CDR2 ANQGSEA. The CDR3 runs to 12 residues. The CDR3 region is CSDLAGQAGYTF. Full variable domain (missing parts from reference TRBV29-1 and TRBJ1-2): SAVISQKPSRDICQRGTSLTIQCQVDSQVTMMFWYRQQPGQSLTLIATANQGSEATYESGFVIDKFPISRPNLTFSTLTVSNMSPEDSSIYLCSDLAGQAGYTFGSGTRLTVV.

The V call is TRBV3-1, the J call TRBJ2-5; the D call from TCRdb, TRBD2, cannot be confirmed without DNA. The length of the CDR3 is 18 residues. From germline, CDR1 is LGHDT and CDR2 YNNKEL (reference sequence). CDR3 protein: CASSPGTGLAGSWGTQYF.

The chain couples TRBV7-7 to TRBJ2-1; TCRdb selects TRBD2, and the lack of DNA leaves this call unchecked. The CDR3 spans 16 residues. CDR1 SSHAT and CDR2 FNYEAQ come from the germline V gene (reference sequence). The CDR3 is CASSLGGAGGSNEQFF.

The V and J genes are TRBV29-1 and TRBJ2-3; TCRdb's D call of TRBD1 is untestable without DNA. The CDR3 spans 15 residues. Germline assignment: CDR1 SQVTM and CDR2 ANQGSEA. The chain's CDR3 is CSVGPGGSRTDTQYF.

This chain connects TRBV12-3 or TRBV12-4 to TRBJ2-3; TCRdb names TRBD2, which stays unverified in the absence of DNA. The CDR3 totals 18 residues. The CDR3 sequence is CASRHGTSGSTALDTQYF.

V and J are TRBV29-1 and TRBJ2-3. CDR1 is SQVTM and CDR2 is ANQGSEA in the germline V gene. This CDR3 has 13 residues. The CDR3 loop is CSVEDREEDTQYF.